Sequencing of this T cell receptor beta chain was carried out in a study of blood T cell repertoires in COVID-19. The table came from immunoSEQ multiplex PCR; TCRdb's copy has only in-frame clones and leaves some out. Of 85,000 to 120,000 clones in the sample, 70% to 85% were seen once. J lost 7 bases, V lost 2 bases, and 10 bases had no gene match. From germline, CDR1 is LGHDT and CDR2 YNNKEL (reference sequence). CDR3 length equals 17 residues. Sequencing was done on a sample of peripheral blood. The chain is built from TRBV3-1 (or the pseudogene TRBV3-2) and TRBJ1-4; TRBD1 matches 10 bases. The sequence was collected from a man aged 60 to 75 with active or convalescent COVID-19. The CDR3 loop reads CASSQRTGGTSGEKLFF. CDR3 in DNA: TGTGCCAGCAGCCAAAGGACAGGGGGTACATCAGGTGAAAAACTGTTTTTT.